These T cell receptor beta chains were read from a single sample in a study of neurological immune-mediated disorders. TCRdb fed the 5' RACE reads into MiXCR, producing one record per CDR3 protein. The sample carries 17,000 or so distinct CDR3 sequences, roughly a tenth recorded once. Sequenced sample: CD8+ T cells from blood. The receptor set was obtained from a woman between 50 and 59 years old in good health. The CDR3 runs from the conserved cysteine through the conserved F or W. The D gene is left open where the match is weak. For some rows the clone size is stated as once, few or many, or as a class when expanded; others skip it.

V: TRBV10-3
D: TRBD1
J: TRBJ1-1
size: -
CDR3: CAISGDSTEAFF
DNA: TGTGCCATCAGCGGGGACAGTACTGAAGCTTTCTTT

V: TRBV10-3
D: TRBD1
J: TRBJ1-1
size: many
CDR3: CAITGTGNPKDTEAFF
DNA: TGTGCCATTACCGGGACAGGGAACCCCAAGGACACTGAAGCTTTCTTT

V: TRBV12-3/TRBV12-4
D: -
J: TRBJ1-1
size: many
CDR3: CASSLRFENTEAFF
DNA: TGTGCCAGCAGTTTGCGCTTCGAGAACACTGAAGCTTTCTTT

V: TRBV4-1
D: -
J: TRBJ1-1
size: many
CDR3: CASSQDWGMAEAFF
DNA: TGCGCCAGCAGCCAAGATTGGGGGATGGCTGAAGCTTTCTTT

V: TRBV5-8
D: -
J: TRBJ2-7
size: medium-sized
CDR3: CASSLGGEQYF
DNA: TGTGCCAGCAGCTTGGGGGGCGAGCAGTACTTC

V: TRBV5-1
D: TRBD1
J: TRBJ2-7
size: many
CDR3: CASSLGQGPGEQYF
DNA: TGCGCCAGCAGCCTAGGACAGGGTCCGGGGGAGCAGTACTTC

V: TRBV9
D: TRBD2
J: TRBJ2-7
size: many
CDR3: CASSPRLAGSYEQYF
DNA: TGTGCCAGCTCCCCCAGACTAGCGGGCTCCTACGAGCAGTACTTC

V: TRBV11-2
D: -
J: TRBJ2-7
size: many
CDR3: CASSPSGGTYEQYF
DNA: TGTGCCAGCAGCCCGTCGGGGGGCACCTACGAGCAGTACTTC

V: TRBV3-1
D: -
J: TRBJ2-1
size: many
CDR3: CASSQEFRDGQQFF
DNA: TGTGCCAGCAGCCAGGAATTCCGGGACGGACAACAGTTCTTC

V: TRBV15
D: -
J: TRBJ2-2
size: few
CDR3: CATSGTAAQNTGELFF
DNA: TGTGCCACCAGCGGTACAGCCGCTCAGAACACCGGGGAGCTGTTTTTT

V: TRBV20-1
D: -
J: TRBJ1-2
size: -
CDR3: CSAQPLGGNYGYTF
DNA: TGCAGTGCTCAACCATTGGGGGGTAACTATGGCTACACCTTC

V: TRBV5-1
D: TRBD1
J: TRBJ2-6
size: many
CDR3: CASSFLPVAGQESSGANVLTF
DNA: TGCGCCAGCAGCTTTTTACCCGTGGCGGGACAGGAGTCATCTGGGGCCAACGTCCTGACTTTC

V: TRBV7-9
D: TRBD1
J: TRBJ1-2
size: many
CDR3: CASSLGQGAYGYTF
DNA: TGTGCCAGCAGCTTAGGACAGGGGGCCTATGGCTACACCTTC

V: TRBV12-3/TRBV12-4
D: -
J: TRBJ1-3
size: many
CDR3: CASTIQEPGNTIYF
DNA: TGTGCCAGCACCATCCAGGAACCTGGAAACACCATATATTTT

V: TRBV6-1
D: -
J: TRBJ1-5
size: many
CDR3: CASSPRLRGNTNQPQHF
DNA: TGTGCCAGCAGCCCCCGTTTGAGGGGGAACACCAATCAGCCCCAGCATTTT

V: TRBV10-3
D: -
J: TRBJ1-1
size: once
CDR3: CAIRDTARGTEAFF
DNA: TGTGCCATCAGGGATACGGCCAGGGGCACTGAAGCTTTCTTT

V: TRBV5-1
D: -
J: TRBJ1-1
size: few
CDR3: CASSLNNPGTEAFF
DNA: TGCGCCAGCAGCTTGAATAACCCCGGCACTGAAGCTTTCTTT

V: TRBV9
D: TRBD1
J: TRBJ2-3
size: -
CDR3: CASSVRQGSTDTQYF
DNA: TGTGCCAGCAGCGTAAGACAGGGGAGCACAGATACGCAGTATTTT

V: TRBV4-1
D: -
J: TRBJ2-4
size: many
CDR3: CASSQDSLAKNIQYF
DNA: TGCGCCAGCAGCCAAGATAGTCTAGCCAAAAACATTCAGTACTTC

V: TRBV5-1
D: -
J: TRBJ2-1
size: many
CDR3: CASSLDGGAYNEQFF
DNA: TGCGCCAGCAGCTTGGATGGGGGCGCGTACAATGAGCAGTTCTTC

V: TRBV18
D: -
J: TRBJ2-5
size: many
CDR3: CASSPRPETQYF
DNA: TGTGCCAGCTCACCACGGCCAGAGACCCAGTACTTC

V: TRBV10-3
D: -
J: TRBJ1-1
size: many
CDR3: CAISPDNQPTEAFF
DNA: TGTGCCATCAGTCCGGACAATCAACCGACTGAAGCTTTCTTT

V: TRBV29-1
D: -
J: TRBJ1-5
size: many
CDR3: CSVGGAAAGQPQHF
DNA: TGCAGCGTTGGGGGGGCAGCGGCGGGGCAGCCCCAGCATTTT

V: TRBV10-3
D: -
J: TRBJ2-7
size: -
CDR3: CAISENRAGDEQYF
DNA: TGTGCCATCAGTGAGAACAGGGCCGGGGACGAGCAGTACTTC

V: TRBV19
D: -
J: TRBJ2-1
size: many
CDR3: CASSSTWGSRDEQFF
DNA: TGTGCCAGTAGCTCCACATGGGGGAGCAGGGATGAGCAGTTCTTC

V: TRBV6-2/TRBV6-3
D: -
J: TRBJ2-7
size: many
CDR3: CASTPGLSSYEQYF
DNA: TGTGCCAGCACTCCCGGACTCAGCTCCTACGAGCAGTACTTC

V: TRBV27
D: -
J: TRBJ1-2
size: many
CDR3: CASSYGGDYGYTF
DNA: TGTGCCAGCAGTTACGGGGGCGACTATGGCTACACCTTC

V: TRBV4-1
D: TRBD1
J: TRBJ1-4
size: many
CDR3: CASSPKGQGVWIREKLFF
DNA: TGCGCCAGCAGCCCCAAGGGACAGGGGGTATGGATTAGGGAAAAACTGTTTTTT

V: TRBV7-9
D: -
J: TRBJ2-1
size: many
CDR3: CASSPERLRSSYNEQFF
DNA: TGTGCCAGCAGCCCAGAGCGTCTCAGGAGCTCCTACAATGAGCAGTTCTTC

V: TRBV30
D: -
J: TRBJ1-5
size: many
CDR3: CAWSSGNGNQPQHF
DNA: TGTGCCTGGAGTTCGGGGAATGGCAATCAGCCCCAGCATTTT

V: TRBV9
D: -
J: TRBJ2-3
size: -
CDR3: CASSVDGDADTQYF
DNA: TGTGCCAGCAGCGTAGATGGTGACGCAGATACGCAGTATTTT

V: TRBV7-9
D: TRBD2
J: TRBJ2-1
size: many
CDR3: CASSGLAPAYNEQFF
DNA: TGTGCCAGCAGTGGACTAGCGCCAGCCTACAATGAGCAGTTCTTC

V: TRBV7-9
D: -
J: TRBJ2-1
size: many
CDR3: CASSRPGTSYNEQFF
DNA: TGTGCCAGCAGCCGTCCCGGGACGTCCTACAATGAGCAGTTCTTC

V: TRBV7-9
D: -
J: TRBJ2-7
size: many
CDR3: CASSAPGTTREQYF
DNA: TGTGCCAGCAGTGCCCCGGGCACCACCCGCGAGCAGTACTTC

V: TRBV29-1
D: -
J: TRBJ2-6
size: many
CDR3: CSVLPEWGAGLSGANVLTF
DNA: TGCAGCGTCCTACCGGAATGGGGGGCAGGCTTATCTGGGGCCAACGTCCTGACTTTC

V: TRBV28
D: TRBD2
J: TRBJ2-3
size: -
CDR3: CASSNRLAGNTDTQYF
DNA: TGTGCCAGCAGTAACAGACTAGCGGGAAATACAGATACGCAGTATTTT

V: TRBV20-1
D: -
J: TRBJ2-1
size: many
CDR3: CSAGENNEQFF
DNA: TGCAGTGCTGGGGAGAACAATGAGCAGTTCTTC

V: TRBV20-1
D: -
J: TRBJ2-7
size: many
CDR3: CGIRAGEEQYF
DNA: TGCGGGATTCGGGCAGGGGAAGAGCAGTACTTC

V: TRBV27
D: TRBD2
J: TRBJ2-7
size: -
CDR3: CASSTSWGGFYEQYF
DNA: TGTGCCAGCAGTACCTCGTGGGGAGGGTTCTACGAGCAGTACTTC

V: TRBV15
D: -
J: TRBJ2-2
size: -
CDR3: CATLPQGMNTGELFF
DNA: TGTGCCACCCTCCCACAGGGAATGAACACCGGGGAGCTGTTTTTT

V: TRBV20-1
D: -
J: TRBJ2-3
size: many
CDR3: CSAITDTQYF
DNA: TGCAGTGCCATCACAGATACGCAGTATTTT

V: TRBV7-9
D: -
J: TRBJ1-4
size: many
CDR3: CASSPQGNEKLFF
DNA: TGTGCCAGCAGTCCGCAGGGAAATGAAAAACTGTTTTTT

V: TRBV5-1
D: TRBD2
J: TRBJ2-5
size: -
CDR3: CASSLALAGGTETQYF
DNA: TGCGCCAGCAGCTTGGCCTTGGCGGGAGGGACAGAGACCCAGTACTTC

V: TRBV7-9
D: TRBD1
J: TRBJ2-1
size: many
CDR3: CASSNPTGGSYEQFF
DNA: TGTGCCAGCAGCAACCCGACAGGGGGTAGCTATGAGCAGTTCTTC

V: TRBV2
D: -
J: TRBJ2-1
size: many
CDR3: CASTPGPLGSNEQFF
DNA: TGTGCCAGCACCCCGGGACCGCTGGGGAGCAATGAGCAGTTCTTC

V: TRBV5-1
D: -
J: TRBJ1-5
size: many
CDR3: CASSLVLPGTDEYSNQPQHF
DNA: TGCGCCAGCAGCTTGGTCCTACCGGGAACGGATGAATATAGCAATCAGCCCCAGCATTTT

V: TRBV5-5
D: TRBD1
J: TRBJ2-2
size: many
CDR3: CASRTNTGQTTGELFF
DNA: TGTGCCAGCAGAACAAACACGGGACAGACGACCGGGGAGCTGTTTTTT